The 30 T cell receptor beta chains below all came from one sample that was sequenced in a study of regulatory T cells in long-lasting Graves disease. The time point denotes: persistent/refractory GD, antithyroid drugs over 5 years with positive TRAb. Scientists built the TCR library using RNA that was extracted from PBMCs. Researchers made TCR beta libraries by using iRepertoire HTBI primers and running Arm-PCR on CDR3 regions. MiXCR, applied by TCRdb to the multiplex PCR reads, yields one record per CDR3 protein. The sample includes under 500,000 distinct CDR3 sequences, less than 25% of them seen just once. The specimen comprised peripheral blood mononuclear cells (PBMCs), sampled when the disease was refractory, from a patient treated with antithyroid drugs. Receptors originate from a female donor with Graves disease.

This clonotype has at least ten counts. CDR3 nucleotide sequence: TGTGCCAGCAGTCCACAGGTCTACGAGCAGTACTTC. It is translated as CASSPQVYEQYF. The chain carries TRBV7-2 and TRBJ2-7; maybe TRBD1 (5 bases). V shed 6 bases and J shed 3 bases, with 9 bases lying between them. The CDR3 sequence is 12 residues long. CDR1 is SGHTA and CDR2 is FQGNSA in the germline V gene.

This clonotype was counted many times. The CDR3 protein is CAWGRDPPGETQYF. CDR3 sequence (DNA): TGTGCCTGGGGCAGGGATCCCCCGGGGGAGACCCAGTACTTC. The V call is TRBV30, the J call TRBJ2-5; D may correspond to TRBD1 or TRBD2 (5 bases each). The germline CDR1 and CDR2 sequences are GTSNPN and SVGIG (reference sequence). Trimming shortened V by 5 bases and J by 5 bases, and 18 bases separated the two germline ends. This CDR3 is 14 amino acids long. Based on the CDR3 plus reference TRBV30 and TRBJ2-5, the full variable domain is SQTIHQWPATLVQPVGSPLSLECTVEGTSNPNLYWYRQAAGRGLQLLFYSVGIGQISSEVPQNLSASRPQDRQFILSSKKLLLSDSGFYLCAWGRDPPGETQYFGPGTRLLVL.

This clonotype was counted at least ten times. The chain has TRBV29-1 and TRBJ1-1; no clear D. This CDR3 region has 12 residues. V lost 4 bases, J lost 6 bases, and 12 bases lay in between. Germline CDR1 SQVTM, CDR2 ANQGSEA. This CDR3 is CSVGYGFPEAFF. CDR3 bases: TGCAGCGTTGGGTACGGATTCCCTGAAGCTTTCTTT.

A word on this clonotype: One end of the junction does not line up with germline, which may come from a read error. V and J are TRBV5-4 and TRBJ2-5; 9 nucleotides align to TRBD1. Germline V CDR1 and CDR2: SGHNT, YYREEE (reference sequence). The CDR3 extends over 15 amino acids. The CDR3 region has the DNA TGTGCCAGCAGCCGTCGACAGGGGGAACAAGAGACCCAGTGCTTC. As protein: CASSRRQGEQETQCF.

This clonotype was detected only a few times. The chain combines TRBV12-3 or TRBV12-4 with TRBJ2-7; tentative D call: TRBD2 (6 bases). CDR3 length: 16 residues. Trimming took 7 bases from V and 3 from J, leaving 22 bases between them. The CDR3 region is CASTRAGPVSIYEQYF. As DNA, the CDR3 is TGTGCCAGCACCCGAGCGGGCCCCGTTTCTATCTACGAGCAGTACTTC.

This clonotype was recorded a few times. CDR3 amino acids: CASSEKRTNYGYTF. The CDR3 nucleotides are TGTGCCAGCAGTGAAAAGAGGACTAACTATGGCTACACCTTC. V gene TRBV2 combines with J gene TRBJ1-2, with D unresolved. Per the germline V gene, CDR1 is SNHLY and CDR2 is FYNNEI. This CDR3 spans 14 amino acids. V lost 2 bases and J lost 0, with 7 bases in between.

Remarks on this clonotype: This may come from a read error, since a much larger clone is one base off. Since the CDR3 does not end with the conserved phenylalanine or tryptophan, this likely comes from a read error. In nucleotides, the CDR3 is TGTGCCAGCCTCGTTGACAGCCACACCGGGGAGCTGTTTCTT. Protein: CASLVDSHTGELFL. This chain links TRBV2 with TRBJ2-2, with D possibly being TRBD1 (5 bases). This CDR3 comprises 14 residues. V lost 8 bases to trimming and J lost 3 bases, with 13 bases between them. CDR1 is SNHLY, CDR2 FYNNEI, per germline.

This clonotype has just a few counts. The chain carries TRBV5-5 and TRBJ1-2; possibly TRBD1 for D (6 bases). The length of the CDR3 is 15 residues. Germline V gene data show CDR1 as SGHKS and CDR2 as YYEKEE (reference sequence). V was clipped by 5 bases and J by 6 bases, with 20 bases between them. CDR3 coding DNA: TGTGCCAGCAGGTACTCGGGGGGCCCAACCGATGGCTACACCTTC. It codes for CASRYSGGPTDGYTF.

The V and J genes are TRBV7-2 and TRBJ2-7, with D perhaps being TRBD1 or TRBD2 (5 bases each). The V gene's germline CDR1 is SGHTA and CDR2 FQGNSA. CDR3 length equals 16 residues. V lost 6 bases, J lost 4 bases, and 22 bases lay in between. CDR3 in DNA: TGTGCCAGCAGGCCAAGTTCCGGGACGGGGCTTTACGAGCAGTACTTC. It is translated as CASRPSSGTGLYEQYF.

V is TRBV30 and J is TRBJ2-5, with D possibly TRBD1 on 7 matching bases. Trimming stripped 2 bases from V and 5 bases from J, with 18 bases between. The CDR3 is 15 amino acids. Looked up from germline, CDR1 is GTSNPN and CDR2 is SVGIG (reference sequence). The CDR3 region is CAWSRGAGGPETQYF. Written as DNA, the CDR3 is TGTGCCTGGAGTCGGGGAGCAGGGGGGCCCGAGACCCAGTACTTC.

The chain uses TRBV12-3 or TRBV12-4 and TRBJ2-1, with D perhaps TRBD1 (5 bases). V was trimmed by 3 bases and J by 6 bases, leaving 21 bases between them. The CDR3 spans 17 residues. CDR3 residues: CASSFVRSRARVNEQFF. The CDR3, as DNA: TGTGCCAGCAGTTTTGTTCGGAGCAGGGCCAGGGTCAATGAGCAGTTCTTC.

This clonotype was recorded many times. The chain joins TRBV6-5 to TRBJ2-7; 13 bases agree with TRBD2. The CDR3 is 16 residues long. From germline, CDR1 is MNHEY and CDR2 SVGAGI. V dropped 4 bases and J dropped 3; count of bases not matched to a gene: 6. The chain's CDR3 is CASSLGLAGAFYEQYF. The DNA of the CDR3 is TGTGCCAGCAGTTTAGGACTAGCGGGAGCTTTCTACGAGCAGTACTTC.

This clonotype was observed many times. The V and J genes are TRBV28 and TRBJ1-4; D gene unclear. V lost 8 bases, J lost 0 bases, and 10 bases lay in between. Germline V gives CDR1 MDHEN, CDR2 SYDVKM. The CDR3 runs 14 residues. Here the CDR3 DNA reads TGTGCCAGCGGCCAAAGCGCAACTAATGAAAAACTGTTTTTT. It is translated as CASGQSATNEKLFF.

V and J are TRBV7-9 and TRBJ2-5, with D uncertain. Between the trimmed V and J ends, which lost 7 bases and 5 bases, there was a span of 11 bases. The CDR3 has 12 amino acids. Germline V gives CDR1 SEHNR, CDR2 FQNEAQ (reference sequence). The CDR3 spells CASTESHETQYF. As DNA, the CDR3 is TGTGCCAGCACGGAGAGCCACGAGACCCAGTACTTC.

The table lists this clonotype with a few counts. In nucleotides, the CDR3 is TGTGCCAGCAGTTCGGTCCGGGGAGGAAATGAGCAGTTCTTC. This codes for CASSSVRGGNEQFF. J is TRBJ2-1 and V is TRBV12-3 or TRBV12-4, with a possible D match to TRBD2 (6 bases). V was clipped by 4 bases and J by 7 bases, with 14 bases between them. This CDR3 comprises 14 residues.

V is TRBV7-9 and J is TRBJ2-4; D is possibly TRBD2 (6 bases). The CDR3 contains 15 residues. V gave up 5 bases and J gave up 7 bases, with 18 bases separating them. The germline V gene encodes CDR1 SEHNR and CDR2 FQNEAQ (reference sequence). The CDR3 spells CASSPLGVGRNIQYF. The CDR3 nucleotides read TGTGCCAGCAGCCCCTTGGGGGTTGGGAGGAACATTCAGTACTTC. Based on the CDR3 plus reference TRBV7-9 and TRBJ2-4, the full variable domain is DTGVSQNPRHKITKRGQNVTFRCDPISEHNRLYWYRQTLGQGPEFLTYFQNEAQLEKSRLLSDRFSAERPKGSFSTLEIQRTEQGDSAMYLCASSPLGVGRNIQYFGAGTRLSVL.

This clonotype has only a few counts. The V call is TRBV11-2, the J call TRBJ2-3, with D unclear. Trimming shortened V by 7 bases and J by 4 bases, and 9 bases separated the two germline ends. CDR1 is SGHAT, CDR2 FQNNGV, per germline. CDR3 length equals 12 residues. CDR3 region: CASTRRPDTQYF. The DNA for the CDR3 is TGTGCCAGCACCCGACGGCCAGATACGCAGTATTTT. The full variable domain, rest sourced from reference TRBV11-2 and TRBJ2-3, is EAGVAQSPRYKIIEKRQSVAFWCNPISGHATLYWYQQILGQGPKLLIQFQNNGVVDDSQLPKDRFSAERLKGVDSTLKIQPAKLEDSAVYLCASTRRPDTQYFGPGTRLTVL.

Ten or more counts support this clonotype. The CDR3 region is CASSLVGSPYEQYF. DNA for the CDR3: TGTGCCAGCAGCTTAGTCGGGTCCCCCTACGAGCAGTACTTC. The V and J genes are TRBV11-2 and TRBJ2-7; D remains unclear. Germline values: CDR1 SGHAT, CDR2 FQNNGV. The length of the CDR3 is 14 residues. V was shortened by 1 base and J by 2 bases, with 9 bases between the two germline ends.

The chain couples TRBV9 to TRBJ2-3, with 8 positions matching TRBD1. This CDR3 is 15 amino acids long. V was pared by 3 bases and J by 3 bases, with 6 bases of the junction left unmatched. Germline loops: CDR1 SGDLS, CDR2 YYNGEE. The DNA of the CDR3 is TGTGCCAGCAGCGGGTGGACAGGGAAGACAGATACGCAGTATTTT. It codes for CASSGWTGKTDTQYF.

The rearrangement links TRBV19 to TRBJ1-5; unclear D gene. V was shortened by 4 bases and J by 0 bases, with 13 bases between the two germline ends. The germline V gene has CDR1 LNHDA and CDR2 SQIVND (reference sequence). This CDR3 has 16 amino acids. The CDR3 is CASSSQVGYSNQPQHF. The CDR3 region has the DNA TGTGCCAGTAGTAGCCAAGTGGGATATAGCAATCAGCCCCAGCATTTT.

The rearrangement uses TRBV28 and TRBJ2-5; D not certain. This CDR3 has 11 amino acids. CDR1 and CDR2 from the germline V gene are MDHEN and SYDVKM. V was clipped by 7 bases and J by 9 bases, with 12 bases between them. CDR3 residues: CASTGSQAQYF. The CDR3 bases are TGTGCCAGCACCGGGTCCCAGGCCCAGTACTTC. Using reference TRBV28 and TRBJ2-5 for the parts outside the CDR3, the full variable domain is DVKVTQSSRYLVKRTGEKVFLECVQDMDHENMFWYRQDPGLGLRLIYFSYDVKMKEKGDIPEGYSVSREKKERFSLILESASTNQTSMYLCASTGSQAQYFGPGTRLLVL.

This clonotype was recorded a few times. The CDR3 nucleotides read TGTGCCAGCAGCCCAAGACAGGGGGCTTTCTACGAGCAGTACTTC. Its protein is CASSPRQGAFYEQYF. The J gene is TRBJ2-7, the V gene TRBV7-9, with 10 bases that match TRBD1. This CDR3 has 15 amino acids. The V segment lost 5 bases and the J segment 3 bases; nucleotides outside the gene matches: 7. The germline V gene encodes CDR1 SEHNR and CDR2 FQNEAQ (reference sequence).

The sample holds many counts of this clonotype. V usage is TRBV10-3 and J usage is TRBJ1-5; D gene unclear. Between the trimmed V and J ends, which lost 4 bases and 1 base, there was a span of 5 bases. Germline CDR1 ENHRY, CDR2 SYGVKD. The CDR3 totals 13 residues. CDR3 DNA: TGTGCCATCAGTGTAGACAGCAATCAGCCCCAGCATTTT. This codes for CAISVDSNQPQHF.

The chain carries TRBV7-2 and TRBJ2-1, with D uncertain. V was pared by 4 bases and J by 3 bases, with 7 bases between. CDR1 and CDR2 (germline): SGHTA, FQGNSA. The CDR3 spans 13 residues. DNA for the CDR3: TGTGCCAGCAGCTCCCGCCACTACAATGAGCAGTTCTTC. This sequence encodes CASSSRHYNEQFF.

This clonotype was counted ten times or more. The chain couples TRBV7-8 to TRBJ1-1, with D unresolved. The germline V gene encodes CDR1 SGHVS and CDR2 FQNEAQ. CDR3 length: 15 amino acids. V dropped 5 bases and J dropped 8 bases, with 21 bases sitting between them. CDR3 sequence (DNA): TGTGCCAGCAGCACGAGCACCTTAGAGTGGGAGGAAGCTTTCTTT. Amino acids: CASSTSTLEWEEAFF.

Worth noting for this clonotype: A single base separates this from a much larger clone, so it may be a read error. The chain has TRBV7-9 and TRBJ2-5; a possible D gene is TRBD2 (6 bases). The germline CDR1 and CDR2 sequences are SEHNR and FQNEAQ (reference sequence). V dropped 3 bases and J dropped 7 bases, with 18 bases sitting between them. The CDR3 consists of 15 residues. The CDR3 DNA follows: TGTGCCAGCAGCTTCCGGGACTGTAGCTTTGGGACCCAGTACTTC. Amino acids: CASSFRDCSFGTQYF.

This clonotype was seen more than once but under ten times. The chain has TRBV6-2 or TRBV6-3 and TRBJ2-2; D may be TRBD1 (6 bases). The germline CDR1 and CDR2 sequences are MNHEY and SVGEGT. The CDR3 extends over 14 amino acids. CDR3 loop: CAGVGQSNTGELFF. The DNA for the CDR3 is TGTGCGGGGGTTGGACAGTCGAACACCGGGGAGCTGTTTTTT.

This clonotype is a singleton in its sample. Possible read error: a much larger clone is one base away. V is TRBV6-5 and J is TRBJ2-7; tentative D call: TRBD1 (5 bases). Germline loops: CDR1 MNHEY, CDR2 SVGAGI. The CDR3 runs to 15 residues. In nucleotides, the CDR3 is TGTGCCAGCAGTTACTCACAGGTGCACTCCCACGAGCAGTACTTC. This sequence encodes CASSYSQVHSHEQYF.

The sample holds a few counts of this clonotype. This chain connects TRBV12-5 to TRBJ2-7, with D possibly being TRBD2 (6 bases). Trimming removed 4 bases from V and 3 bases from J, with 19 bases in between. There are 16 residues in the CDR3. Looked up from germline, CDR1 is LGHNT and CDR2 is FRNRAP. The CDR3 coding sequence is TGTGCTAGTGGTTACTCCGGCGGGACCGGTTTCTACGAGCAGTACTTC. This gives the protein CASGYSGGTGFYEQYF.

The V gene is TRBV20-1, the J gene TRBJ2-5; 16 bases match TRBD2. V was clipped by 2 bases and J by 4 bases; unmatched bases: 13. CDR3 length: 19 amino acids. The V gene's germline CDR1 is DFQATT and CDR2 SNEGSKA (reference sequence). CDR3 loop: CSARTNPGLAGGRSETQYF. Written as DNA, the CDR3 is TGCAGTGCTAGAACCAATCCGGGACTAGCGGGAGGGCGGTCAGAGACCCAGTACTTC.